This T cell receptor (beta chain) appears in the sequencing data of a study of shared clonotypes between healthy human individuals. Measured with immunoSEQ multiplex PCR; TCRdb has only the in-frame clones, and not every one. The table includes approximately 2,000,000 clones, around 92% detected once. V lost 4 bases, J lost 6 bases, and 12 bases lay in between. CDR1 is MDHEN and CDR2 is SYDVKM in the germline V gene. This CDR3 is built from 13 residues. The sequence was collected from a man aged 18-30 years in good health. Some clones in this sample may be carry-over from other donors' samples. Sequencing was carried out using naive CD4+ T cells from PBMCs. Subset given: CD45RA+ positively selected. The chain uses TRBV28 and TRBJ1-1, with a weak D call TRBD1 (5 bases). The CDR3 sequence: CASSYRRGAEAFF. The DNA for the CDR3 is TGTGCCAGCAGTTACCGCCGGGGCGCTGAAGCTTTCTTT.